This TCR beta chain stems from a study of blood T cell repertoires in COVID-19. Germline V CDR1 and CDR2: SGHTA, FQGNSA. CDR3 length equals 14 residues. V gave up 5 bases and J gave up 2 bases, with 13 bases separating them. Original data processing: Quantification of nucleated cells was approximated via reference gene primer amplification. The repertoire was sequenced with immunoSEQ multiplex PCR; TCRdb's copy has only in-frame clones and lacks some. V, J and clone size are taken as reported in that table, and D and trimming were inferred from the DNA itself. Among about 200,000 clones listed, 82% were seen once.

The gene calls are TRBV7-2 and TRBJ2-7; no clear D. What was sequenced was peripheral blood. The source of this sequence is a woman between 35 and 50 years old with acute or convalescent COVID-19. The CDR3 is CASSLDRSTYEQYF. DNA of the CDR3: TGTGCCAGCAGCCTCGACCGGAGTACCTACGAGCAGTACTTC.